The source of this TCR beta chain is a study of CD8+CD57+ T cells in acquired aplastic anemia. Study-wide context: Sorted CD4+ and CD8+ cell DNA averaged around 3.5 ug.

Study observations and caveats: Patients and controls had CD8+ Simpson's diversity values that were not significantly distinct. Patients and controls shared fewer than 30 CD8+ CDR3 sequences.

Profiling that covered TCR beta VDJ and CDR3 relied on genomic DNA as its template. TCRdb reprocessed the reads with MiXCR, giving one entry per CDR3 protein. The sample consists of 150,000 to 200,000 distinct CDR3 sequences, roughly 64% of them appearing once. Regarding this clonotype: What it binds is not known.

Sample: sorted CD4+, CD8+, or CD8+CD57+ T cells (not recorded which) from PBMCs. The clonotype originates from a human donor with severe aplastic anemia or a healthy control (not recorded which).

The chain's CDR3 is CASSLYTRANYGYTF. Here the CDR3 DNA reads TGTGCCAGCAGCTTGTACACCAGAGCTAACTATGGCTACACCTTC. The gene calls are TRBV7-8 and TRBJ1-2, with D hard to call. Germline V gene sequence: CDR1 SGHVS, CDR2 FQNEAQ. Trimming took off 3 bases at V and 0 bases at J, with 11 bases between the two ends. The CDR3 runs 15 residues.